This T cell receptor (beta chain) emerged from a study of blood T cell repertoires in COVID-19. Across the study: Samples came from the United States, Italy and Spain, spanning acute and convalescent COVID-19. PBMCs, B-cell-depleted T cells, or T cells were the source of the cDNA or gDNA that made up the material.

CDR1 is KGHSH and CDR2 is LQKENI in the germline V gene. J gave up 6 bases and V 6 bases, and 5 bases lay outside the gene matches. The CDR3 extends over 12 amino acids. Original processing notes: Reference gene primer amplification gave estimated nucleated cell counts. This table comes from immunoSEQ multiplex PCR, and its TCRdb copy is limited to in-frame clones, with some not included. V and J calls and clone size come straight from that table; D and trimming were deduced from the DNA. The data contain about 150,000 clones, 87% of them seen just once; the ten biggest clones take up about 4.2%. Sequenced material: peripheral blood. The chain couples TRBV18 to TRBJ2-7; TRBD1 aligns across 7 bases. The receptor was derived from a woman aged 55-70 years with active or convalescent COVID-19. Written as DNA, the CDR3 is TGTGCCAGCTCCCCTAACAGGGGCGAGCAGTACTTC. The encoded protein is CASSPNRGEQYF. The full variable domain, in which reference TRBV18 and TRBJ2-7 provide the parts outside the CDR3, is NAGVMQNPRHLVRRRGQEARLRCSPMKGHSHVYWYRQLPEEGLKFMVYLQKENIIDESGMPKERFSAEFPKEGPSILRIQQVVRGDSAAYFCASSPNRGEQYFGPGTRLTVT.